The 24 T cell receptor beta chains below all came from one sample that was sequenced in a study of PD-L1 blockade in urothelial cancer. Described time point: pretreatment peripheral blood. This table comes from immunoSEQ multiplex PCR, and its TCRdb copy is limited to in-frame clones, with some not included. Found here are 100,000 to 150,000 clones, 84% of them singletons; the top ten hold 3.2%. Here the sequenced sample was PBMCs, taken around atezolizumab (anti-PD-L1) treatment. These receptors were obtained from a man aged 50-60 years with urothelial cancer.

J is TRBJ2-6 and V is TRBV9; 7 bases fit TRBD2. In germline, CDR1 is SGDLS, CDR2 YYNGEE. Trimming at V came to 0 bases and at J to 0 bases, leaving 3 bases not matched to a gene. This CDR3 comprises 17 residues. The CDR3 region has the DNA TGTGCCAGCAGCGTAGCGGGAGGAAGCTCTGGGGCCAACGTCCTGACTTTC. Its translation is CASSVAGGSSGANVLTF.

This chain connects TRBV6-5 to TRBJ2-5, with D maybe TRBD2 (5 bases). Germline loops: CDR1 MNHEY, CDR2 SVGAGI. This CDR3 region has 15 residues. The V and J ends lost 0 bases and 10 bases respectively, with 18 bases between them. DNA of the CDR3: TGTGCCAGCAGTTACTCATTGGGCGGTACTAGGGTCCAGTACTTC. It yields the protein CASSYSLGGTRVQYF.

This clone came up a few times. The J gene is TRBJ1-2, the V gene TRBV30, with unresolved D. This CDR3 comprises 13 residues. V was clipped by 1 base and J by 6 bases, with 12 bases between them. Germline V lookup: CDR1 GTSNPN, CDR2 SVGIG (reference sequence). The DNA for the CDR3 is TGTGCCTGGAGTGCAGCGCCAAATGATGGCTACACCTTC. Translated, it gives CAWSAAPNDGYTF.

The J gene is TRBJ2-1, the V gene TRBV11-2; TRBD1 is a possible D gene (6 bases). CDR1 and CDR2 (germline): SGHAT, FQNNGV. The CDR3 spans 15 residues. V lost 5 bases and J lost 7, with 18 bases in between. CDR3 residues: CASSPRGRRENEQFF. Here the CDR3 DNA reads TGTGCCAGCAGCCCTAGGGGGAGACGGGAAAATGAGCAGTTCTTC.

The CDR3 reads CASSPTTGGTTEAFF. In nucleotides, the CDR3 is TGTGCCAGCAGTCCTACGACGGGAGGAACGACTGAAGCTTTCTTT. J is TRBJ1-1 and V is TRBV28; D gene ambiguous. CDR1 is MDHEN and CDR2 is SYDVKM in the germline V gene. The germline V and J ends were trimmed by 5 bases and 5 bases, with 18 bases remaining between them. This CDR3 is 15 amino acids long.

The CDR3 region is CASSLRRGGTEAFF. The CDR3 DNA sequence: TGTGCCAGCAGCTTAAGACGGGGTGGCACTGAAGCTTTCTTT. The V gene is TRBV7-3, the J gene TRBJ1-1; D is uncertain. Trimming took 1 base from V and 4 from J, leaving 10 bases between them. The CDR3 is made up of 14 amino acids. Germline V gene sequence: CDR1 SGHTA, CDR2 FQGTGA. The complete variable domain, with remaining parts taken from reference TRBV7-3 and TRBJ1-1, reads GAGVSQTPSNKVTEKGKYVELRCDPISGHTALYWYRQSLGQGPEFLIYFQGTGAADDSGLPNDRFFAVRPEGSVSTLKIQRTERGDSAVYLCASSLRRGGTEAFFGQGTRLTVV.

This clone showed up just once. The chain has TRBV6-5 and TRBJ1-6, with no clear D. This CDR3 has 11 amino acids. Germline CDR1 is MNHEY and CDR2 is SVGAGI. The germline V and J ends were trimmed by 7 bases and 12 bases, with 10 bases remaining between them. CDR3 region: CASTQTGPLHF. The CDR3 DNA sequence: TGTGCCAGCACTCAAACGGGACCCCTCCACTTT.

DNA of the CDR3: TGTGCCAGCTCACCACAGGGGGCCGGTAGCAATCAGCCCCAGCATTTT. Protein: CASSPQGAGSNQPQHF. The V gene is TRBV18, the J gene TRBJ1-5, with 7 bases matching TRBD1. CDR1 KGHSH and CDR2 LQKENI come from the germline V gene. Trimming removed 1 base from V and 0 bases from J; junction bases left unmatched: 3. The CDR3 length is 16 residues.

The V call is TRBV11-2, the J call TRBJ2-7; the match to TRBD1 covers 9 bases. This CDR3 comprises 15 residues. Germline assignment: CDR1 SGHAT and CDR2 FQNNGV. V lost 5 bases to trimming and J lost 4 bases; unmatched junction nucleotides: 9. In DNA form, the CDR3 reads TGTGCCAGCAGCCAGGGGGTACAGGGGGCTTACGAGCAGTACTTC. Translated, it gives CASSQGVQGAYEQYF.

The CDR3 is CASSSTSGRRPDTQYF. The CDR3 DNA reads as TGTGCCAGCAGCTCGACTAGCGGGAGGAGGCCAGATACGCAGTATTTT. This chain joins TRBV9 and TRBJ2-3, with 13 bases lining up with TRBD2. Per germline, CDR1 SGDLS and CDR2 YYNGEE. The CDR3 covers 16 residues. V dropped 4 bases and J dropped 4; count of bases not matched to a gene: 6.

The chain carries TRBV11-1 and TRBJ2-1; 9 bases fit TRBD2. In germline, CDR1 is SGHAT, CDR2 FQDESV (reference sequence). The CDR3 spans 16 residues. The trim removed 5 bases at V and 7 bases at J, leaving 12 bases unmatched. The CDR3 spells CASSRRLVAGANEQFF. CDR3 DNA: TGTGCCAGCAGCCGCAGGCTGGTAGCGGGAGCGAATGAGCAGTTCTTC.

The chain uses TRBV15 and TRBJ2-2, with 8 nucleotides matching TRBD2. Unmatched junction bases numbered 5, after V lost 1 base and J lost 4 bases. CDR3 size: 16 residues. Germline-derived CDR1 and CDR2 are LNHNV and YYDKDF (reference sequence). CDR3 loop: CATSRVWTSPTGELFF. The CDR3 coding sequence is TGTGCCACCAGCAGAGTCTGGACTAGCCCCACCGGGGAGCTGTTTTTT.

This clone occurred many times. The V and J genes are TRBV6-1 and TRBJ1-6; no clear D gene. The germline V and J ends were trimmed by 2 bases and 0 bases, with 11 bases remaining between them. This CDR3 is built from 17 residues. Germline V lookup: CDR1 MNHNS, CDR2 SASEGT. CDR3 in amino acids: CASSESGYTSYNSPLHF. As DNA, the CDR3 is TGTGCCAGCAGTGAATCAGGTTACACCTCCTATAATTCACCCCTCCACTTT.

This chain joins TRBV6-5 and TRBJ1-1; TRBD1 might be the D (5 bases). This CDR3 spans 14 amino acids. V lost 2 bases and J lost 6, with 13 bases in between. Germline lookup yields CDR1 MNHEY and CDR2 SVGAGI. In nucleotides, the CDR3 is TGTGCCAGCAGTTACAAGGGGAGGAAGGCTGAAGCTTTCTTT. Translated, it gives CASSYKGRKAEAFF.

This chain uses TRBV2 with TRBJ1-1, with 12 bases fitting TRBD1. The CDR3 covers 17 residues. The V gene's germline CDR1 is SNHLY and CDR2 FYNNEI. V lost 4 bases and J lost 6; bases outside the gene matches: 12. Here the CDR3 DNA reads TGTGCCAGCAGTGCCCAACCTGCCGGGACAGGGGGCTCTGAAGCTTTCTTT. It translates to CASSAQPAGTGGSEAFF.

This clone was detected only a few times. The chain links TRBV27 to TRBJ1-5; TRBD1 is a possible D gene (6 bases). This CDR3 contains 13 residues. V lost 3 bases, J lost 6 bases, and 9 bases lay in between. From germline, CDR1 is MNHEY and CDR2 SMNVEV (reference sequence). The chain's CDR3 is CASSLQGFQPQHF. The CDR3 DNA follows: TGTGCCAGCAGTTTGCAGGGGTTTCAGCCCCAGCATTTT.

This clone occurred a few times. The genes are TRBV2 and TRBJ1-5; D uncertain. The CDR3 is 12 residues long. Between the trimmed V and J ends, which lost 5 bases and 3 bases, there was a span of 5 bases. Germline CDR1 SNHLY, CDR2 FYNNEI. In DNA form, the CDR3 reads TGTGCCAGCAGTACATACAATCAGCCCCAGCATTTT. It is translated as CASSTYNQPQHF.

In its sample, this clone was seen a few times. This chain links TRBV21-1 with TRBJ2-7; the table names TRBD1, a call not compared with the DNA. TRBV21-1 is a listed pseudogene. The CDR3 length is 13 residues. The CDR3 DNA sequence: TGTGCCAGTCGCGCAGAAGACAGCGTAGAGCAGTACTTC. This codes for CASRAEDSVEQYF.

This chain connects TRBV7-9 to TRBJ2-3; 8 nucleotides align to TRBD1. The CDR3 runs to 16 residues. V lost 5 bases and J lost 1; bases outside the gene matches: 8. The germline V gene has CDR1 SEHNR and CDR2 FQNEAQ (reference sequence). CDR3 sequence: CASSTWTGRGTDTQYF. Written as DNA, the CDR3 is TGTGCCAGCAGCACCTGGACAGGGCGGGGCACAGATACGCAGTATTTT.

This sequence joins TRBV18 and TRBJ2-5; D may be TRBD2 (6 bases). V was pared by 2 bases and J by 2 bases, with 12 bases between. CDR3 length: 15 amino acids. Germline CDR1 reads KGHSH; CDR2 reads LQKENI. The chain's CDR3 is CASSPSEGVQETQYF. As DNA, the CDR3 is TGTGCCAGCTCACCATCGGAGGGCGTACAAGAGACCCAGTACTTC.

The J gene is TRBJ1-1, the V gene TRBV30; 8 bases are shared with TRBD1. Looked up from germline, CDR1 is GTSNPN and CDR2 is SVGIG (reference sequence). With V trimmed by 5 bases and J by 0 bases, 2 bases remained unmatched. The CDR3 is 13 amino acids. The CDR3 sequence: CAWGQGLNTEAFF. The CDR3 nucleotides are TGTGCCTGGGGACAGGGACTGAACACTGAAGCTTTCTTT.

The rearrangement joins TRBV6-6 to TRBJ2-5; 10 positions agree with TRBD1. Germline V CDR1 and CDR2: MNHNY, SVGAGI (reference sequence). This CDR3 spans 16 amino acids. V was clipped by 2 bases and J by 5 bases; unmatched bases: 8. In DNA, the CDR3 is TGTGCCAGCAGTTACCCGACAGGGGGCGGCCGGGAGACCCAGTACTTC. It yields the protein CASSYPTGGGRETQYF.

The CDR3 DNA sequence: TGCGCCAGCAGCTTGGGGACAGGTGGCACCGGGGAGCTGTTTTTT. It specifies CASSLGTGGTGELFF. The rearrangement joins TRBV5-1 to TRBJ2-2; 7 bases agree with TRBD1. V trimming: 0 bases; J trimming: 4 bases; junction bases outside the gene matches: 3. Germline V gene sequence: CDR1 SGHRS, CDR2 YFSETQ. CDR3 length: 15 residues.

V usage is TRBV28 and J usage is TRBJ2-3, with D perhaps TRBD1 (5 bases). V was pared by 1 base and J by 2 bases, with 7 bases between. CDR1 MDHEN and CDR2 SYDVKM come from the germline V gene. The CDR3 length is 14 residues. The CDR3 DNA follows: TGTGCCAGCAGTTTATCCGGACACACAGATACGCAGTATTTT. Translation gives CASSLSGHTDTQYF.